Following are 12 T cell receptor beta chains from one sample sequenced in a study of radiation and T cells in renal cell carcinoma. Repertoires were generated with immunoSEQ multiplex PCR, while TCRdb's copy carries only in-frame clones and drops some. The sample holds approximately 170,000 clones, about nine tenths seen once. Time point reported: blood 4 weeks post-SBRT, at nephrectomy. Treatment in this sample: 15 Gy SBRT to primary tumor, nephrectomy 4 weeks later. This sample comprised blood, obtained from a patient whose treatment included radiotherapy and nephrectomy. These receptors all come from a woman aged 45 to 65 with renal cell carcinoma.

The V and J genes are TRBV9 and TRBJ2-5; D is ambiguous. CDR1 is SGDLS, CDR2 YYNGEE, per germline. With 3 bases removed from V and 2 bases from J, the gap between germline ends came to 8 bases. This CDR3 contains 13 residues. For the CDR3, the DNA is TGTGCCAGCAGCGCCTCACAGCAAGAGACCCAGTACTTC. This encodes CASSASQQETQYF. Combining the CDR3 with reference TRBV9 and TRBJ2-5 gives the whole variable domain DSGVTQTPKHLITATGQRVTLRCSPRSGDLSVYWYQQSLDQGLQFLIQYYNGEERAKGNILERFSAQQFPDLHSELNLSSLELGDSALYFCASSASQQETQYFGPGTRLLVL.

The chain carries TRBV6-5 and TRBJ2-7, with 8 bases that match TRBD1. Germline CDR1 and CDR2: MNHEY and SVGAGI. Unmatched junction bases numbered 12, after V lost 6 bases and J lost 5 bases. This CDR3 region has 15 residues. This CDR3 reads CASRDLRRTGHEQYF. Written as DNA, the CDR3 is TGTGCCAGCAGAGATCTTCGTAGGACAGGGCACGAGCAGTACTTC.

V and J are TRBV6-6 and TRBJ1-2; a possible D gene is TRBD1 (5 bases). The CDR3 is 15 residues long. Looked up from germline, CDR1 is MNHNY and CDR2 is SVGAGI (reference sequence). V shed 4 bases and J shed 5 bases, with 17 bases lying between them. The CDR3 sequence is CASSLQVNPRYGYTF. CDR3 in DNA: TGTGCCAGCAGTTTACAGGTCAATCCGAGATATGGCTACACCTTC.

The CDR3 is CASSRNSRGDYGYTF. In nucleotides, the CDR3 is TGTGCCAGTAGTCGTAACAGCAGGGGAGACTATGGCTACACCTTC. The chain recombines TRBV19 with TRBJ1-2; a possible D gene is TRBD1 (6 bases). V lost 5 bases, J lost 3 bases, and 16 bases lay in between. This CDR3 comprises 15 residues. Germline CDR1 reads LNHDA; CDR2 reads SQIVND (reference sequence). The full variable domain, its missing parts supplied by reference TRBV19 and TRBJ1-2, is DGGITQSPKYLFRKEGQNVTLSCEQNLNHDAMYWYRQDPGQGLRLIYYSQIVNDFQKGDIAEGYSVSREKKESFPLTVTSAQKNPTAFYLCASSRNSRGDYGYTFGSGTRLTVV.

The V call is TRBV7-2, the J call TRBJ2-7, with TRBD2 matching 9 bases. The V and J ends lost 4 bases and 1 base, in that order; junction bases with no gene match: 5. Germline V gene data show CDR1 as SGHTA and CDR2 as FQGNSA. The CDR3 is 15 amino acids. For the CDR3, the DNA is TGTGCCAGCAGCTGGGGACTAGCCGAGTCCTACGAGCAGTACTTC. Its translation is CASSWGLAESYEQYF.

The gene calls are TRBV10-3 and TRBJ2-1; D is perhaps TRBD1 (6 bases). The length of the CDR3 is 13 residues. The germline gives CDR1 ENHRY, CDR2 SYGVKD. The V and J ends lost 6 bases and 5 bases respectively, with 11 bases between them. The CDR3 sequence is CAISTTGDNEQFF. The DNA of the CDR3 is TGTGCCATCAGCACGACAGGAGACAATGAGCAGTTCTTC.

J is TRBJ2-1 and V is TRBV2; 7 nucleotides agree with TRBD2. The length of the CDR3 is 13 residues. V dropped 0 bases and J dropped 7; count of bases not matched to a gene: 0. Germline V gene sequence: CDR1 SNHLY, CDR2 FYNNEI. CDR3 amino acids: CASSEARGNEQFF. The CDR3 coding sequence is TGTGCCAGCAGTGAAGCGCGGGGGAATGAGCAGTTCTTC.

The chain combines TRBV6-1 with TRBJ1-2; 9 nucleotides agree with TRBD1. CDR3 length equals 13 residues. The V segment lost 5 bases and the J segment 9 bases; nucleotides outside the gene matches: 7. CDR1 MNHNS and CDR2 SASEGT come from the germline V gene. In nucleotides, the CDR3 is TGTGCCAGCAGTTCGGACAGGGGATATCGCTACACCTTC. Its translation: CASSSDRGYRYTF.

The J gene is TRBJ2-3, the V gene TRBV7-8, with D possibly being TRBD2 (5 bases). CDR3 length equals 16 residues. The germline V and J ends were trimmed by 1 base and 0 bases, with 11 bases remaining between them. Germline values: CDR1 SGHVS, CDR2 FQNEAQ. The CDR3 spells CASSLGYGESTDTQYF. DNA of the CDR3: TGTGCCAGCAGCTTAGGTTACGGGGAAAGCACAGATACGCAGTATTTT.

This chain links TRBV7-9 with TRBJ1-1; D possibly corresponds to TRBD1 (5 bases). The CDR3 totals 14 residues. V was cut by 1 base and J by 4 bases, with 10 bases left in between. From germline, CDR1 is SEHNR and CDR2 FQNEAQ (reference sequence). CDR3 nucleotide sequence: TGTGCCAGCAGCTTAGTGCAGGGAGCCACTGAAGCTTTCTTT. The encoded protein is CASSLVQGATEAFF. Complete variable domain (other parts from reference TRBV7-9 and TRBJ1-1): DTGVSQNPRHKITKRGQNVTFRCDPISEHNRLYWYRQTLGQGPEFLTYFQNEAQLEKSRLLSDRFSAERPKGSFSTLEIQRTEQGDSAMYLCASSLVQGATEAFFGQGTRLTVV.

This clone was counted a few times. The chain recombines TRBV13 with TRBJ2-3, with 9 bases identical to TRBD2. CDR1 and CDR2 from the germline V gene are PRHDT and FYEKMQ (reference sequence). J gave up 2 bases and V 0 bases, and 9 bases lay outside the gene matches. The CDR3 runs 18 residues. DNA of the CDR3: TGTGCCAGCAGCTTAGGTAGCGGGGGCATAGGATCCACAGATACGCAGTATTTT. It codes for CASSLGSGGIGSTDTQYF.

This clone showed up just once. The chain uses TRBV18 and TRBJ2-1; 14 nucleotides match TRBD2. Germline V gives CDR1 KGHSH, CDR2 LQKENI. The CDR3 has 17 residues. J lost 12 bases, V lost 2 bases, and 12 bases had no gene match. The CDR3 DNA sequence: TGTGCCAGCTCACCAGACGGCTTGCGTGGGACTAGCGGGGGGCAGTTCTTC. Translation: CASSPDGLRGTSGGQFF.